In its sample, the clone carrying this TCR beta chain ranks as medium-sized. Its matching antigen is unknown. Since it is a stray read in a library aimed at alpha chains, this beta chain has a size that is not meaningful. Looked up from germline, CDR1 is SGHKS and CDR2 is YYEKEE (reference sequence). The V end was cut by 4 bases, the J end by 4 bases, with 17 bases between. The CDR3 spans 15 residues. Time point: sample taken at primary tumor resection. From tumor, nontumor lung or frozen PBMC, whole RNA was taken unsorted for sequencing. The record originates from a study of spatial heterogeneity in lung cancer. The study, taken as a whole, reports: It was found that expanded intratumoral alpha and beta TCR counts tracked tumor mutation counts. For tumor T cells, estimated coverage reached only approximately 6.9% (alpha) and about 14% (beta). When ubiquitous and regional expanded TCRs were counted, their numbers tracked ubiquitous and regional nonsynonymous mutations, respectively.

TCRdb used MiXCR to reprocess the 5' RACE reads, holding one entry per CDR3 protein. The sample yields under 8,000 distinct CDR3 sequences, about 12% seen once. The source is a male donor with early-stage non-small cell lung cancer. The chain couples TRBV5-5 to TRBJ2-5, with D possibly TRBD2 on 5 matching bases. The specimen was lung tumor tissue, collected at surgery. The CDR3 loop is CASSVQSSRGETQYF. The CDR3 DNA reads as TGTGCCAGCAGCGTCCAGTCTTCCCGGGGAGAGACCCAGTACTTC.